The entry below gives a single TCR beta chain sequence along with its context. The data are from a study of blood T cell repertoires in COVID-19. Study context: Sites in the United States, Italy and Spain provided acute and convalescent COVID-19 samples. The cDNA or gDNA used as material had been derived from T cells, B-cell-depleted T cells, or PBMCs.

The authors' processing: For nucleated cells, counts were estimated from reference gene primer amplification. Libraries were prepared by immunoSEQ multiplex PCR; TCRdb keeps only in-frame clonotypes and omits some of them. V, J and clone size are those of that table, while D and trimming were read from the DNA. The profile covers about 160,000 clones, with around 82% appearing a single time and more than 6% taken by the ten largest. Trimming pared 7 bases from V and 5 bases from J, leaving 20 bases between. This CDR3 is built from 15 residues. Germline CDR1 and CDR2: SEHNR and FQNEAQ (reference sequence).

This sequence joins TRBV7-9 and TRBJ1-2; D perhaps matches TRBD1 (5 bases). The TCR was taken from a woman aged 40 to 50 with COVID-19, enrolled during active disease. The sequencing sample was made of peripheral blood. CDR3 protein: CASTPPGNPQYGYTF. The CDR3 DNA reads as TGTGCCAGCACCCCGCCAGGGAACCCTCAGTATGGCTACACCTTC.